The 20 T cell receptor beta chains given below trace back to one sample, sequenced in a study of T cell changes during pregnancy in multiple sclerosis. Clones were sequenced by immunoSEQ multiplex PCR, and TCRdb holds only the in-frame ones, with some missing. The sample has over 80,000 clones, around 93% seen once. The material was peripheral blood, obtained in the third trimester of pregnancy. All receptors derive from a female donor in good health, enrolled as a control in a pregnancy study.

V gene TRBV19 combines with J gene TRBJ2-5, with TRBD1 matching 10 bases. The CDR3 contains 13 residues. CDR1 is LNHDA and CDR2 is SQIVND in the germline V gene (reference sequence). The ends lost 7 bases at V and 4 bases at J; junction bases unmatched: 3. This CDR3 is CASNRDRGETQYF. The CDR3 DNA reads as TGTGCCAGTAACCGGGACAGGGGAGAGACCCAGTACTTC.

This chain joins TRBV6-1 and TRBJ2-1; D perhaps matches TRBD2 (6 bases). This CDR3 contains 13 residues. Germline V gene data show CDR1 as MNHNS and CDR2 as SASEGT. V was shortened by 3 bases and J by 9 bases, with 12 bases between the two germline ends. CDR3 region: CASSERTSTEQFF. The CDR3 DNA sequence: TGTGCCAGCAGTGAGAGAACTAGCACTGAGCAGTTCTTC.

The CDR3 sequence: CASSPSSGVHNEQFF. For the CDR3, the DNA is TGTGCCAGCAGTCCTTCTAGCGGGGTCCACAATGAGCAGTTCTTC. The chain links TRBV27 to TRBJ2-1; 9 bases agree with TRBD2. V shed 5 bases, J shed 5 bases, and the junction held 7 bases outside the gene matches. The CDR3 contains 15 residues. Germline CDR1 is MNHEY and CDR2 is SMNVEV (reference sequence).

The V gene is TRBV2, the J gene TRBJ1-3, with D uncertain. CDR3 size: 14 residues. V lost 6 bases, J lost 0 bases, and 9 bases lay in between. Germline V gives CDR1 SNHLY, CDR2 FYNNEI. The CDR3 protein is CASRETRSGNTIYF. Here the CDR3 DNA reads TGTGCCAGCAGGGAGACTCGCTCTGGAAACACCATATATTTT.

The V call is TRBV19, the J call TRBJ2-7; D might be TRBD1 (6 bases). Trimming removed 5 bases at V and 5 bases at J, with 19 bases between. This CDR3 region has 15 residues. CDR1 LNHDA and CDR2 SQIVND come from the germline V gene (reference sequence). As DNA, the CDR3 is TGTGCCAGTAGTGTTTCGGGACAAAGGTTTAACGAGCAGTACTTC. As protein: CASSVSGQRFNEQYF.

The J gene is TRBJ2-1, the V gene TRBV19, with 10 bases that match TRBD2. The CDR3 covers 17 residues. J gave up 5 bases and V 4 bases, and 11 bases lay outside the gene matches. Germline V gives CDR1 LNHDA, CDR2 SQIVND (reference sequence). The CDR3 DNA follows: TGTGCCAGTAGTACCGGGACTAGCGCTCGAATTAACAATGAGCAGTTCTTC. It yields the protein CASSTGTSARINNEQFF. Together with reference TRBV19 and TRBJ2-1, the CDR3 gives the full variable domain: DGGITQSPKYLFRKEGQNVTLSCEQNLNHDAMYWYRQDPGQGLRLIYYSQIVNDFQKGDIAEGYSVSREKKESFPLTVTSAQKNPTAFYLCASSTGTSARINNEQFFGPGTRLTVL.

This rearrangement joins TRBV28 to TRBJ1-4; 8 bases are a match to TRBD1. After removal of 4 bases from V and 7 bases from J, the junction contained 11 bases not matched to a gene. The germline V gene encodes CDR1 MDHEN and CDR2 SYDVKM. The CDR3 loop spans 16 amino acids. CDR3 in DNA: TGTGCCAGCAGTTCACCCCCCAGGGGGCGCGGTGAAAAACTGTTTTTT. Protein: CASSSPPRGRGEKLFF.

The chain joins TRBV5-1 to TRBJ1-2, with 12 bases aligning to TRBD1. Trimming removed 0 bases from V and 7 bases from J; junction bases left unmatched: 4. CDR3 length: 15 amino acids. CDR1 and CDR2 from the germline V gene are SGHRS and YFSETQ. For the CDR3, the DNA is TGCGCCAGCAGCTTGGGGGGACAGGGGGCAGGTGGCTACACCTTC. It yields the protein CASSLGGQGAGGYTF.

V usage is TRBV28 and J usage is TRBJ2-5; a possible D gene is TRBD2 (6 bases). Germline CDR1 and CDR2: MDHEN and SYDVKM. CDR3 size: 14 residues. V was cut by 5 bases and J by 9 bases, with 19 bases left in between. The CDR3 region has the DNA TGTGCCAGCAGTCGCCGACACACCTCGGGGGCCCAGTACTTC. Residues: CASSRRHTSGAQYF.

The J gene is TRBJ2-1, the V gene TRBV5-5; 9 bases map to TRBD2. CDR3 length: 15 amino acids. The germline gives CDR1 SGHKS, CDR2 YYEKEE (reference sequence). The V gene end was trimmed by 0 bases and the J gene end by 8 bases; junction bases not matched to a gene: 6. CDR3 sequence (DNA): TGTGCCAGCAGCTTGGTGGGACTAGCCTGGCATGAGCAGTTCTTC. It specifies CASSLVGLAWHEQFF.

This chain joins TRBV28 and TRBJ1-1, with D unclear. Deletions cut 1 base from V and 5 bases from J, with 11 bases between. CDR3 length: 14 residues. Germline CDR1 is MDHEN and CDR2 is SYDVKM. CDR3 DNA: TGTGCCAGCAGTTTATCCGGGAGAGGAACTGAAGCTTTCTTT. Protein sequence: CASSLSGRGTEAFF.

V is TRBV4-1 and J is TRBJ2-1; 8 bases are a match to TRBD1. The CDR3 runs 16 residues. The trim removed 1 base at V and 8 bases at J, leaving 10 bases unmatched. Germline CDR1 and CDR2: MGHRA and YSYEKL. The CDR3 coding sequence is TGCGCCAGCAGCCAAGCCGCGGACAGGGACTTTTATGAGCAGTTCTTC. It codes for CASSQAADRDFYEQFF.

As DNA, the CDR3 is TGTGCCAGCGTTGCAGCGGGAGCTTACAATGAGCAGTTCTTC. Translated: CASVAAGAYNEQFF. The chain recombines TRBV6-1 with TRBJ2-1, with 8 bases lining up with TRBD2. Germline trimming cut 8 bases from V and 4 bases from J; bases unmatched to any gene: 7. CDR3 length: 14 residues. Per germline, CDR1 MNHNS and CDR2 SASEGT.

V and J are TRBV19 and TRBJ1-5; the D is unclear. The CDR3 runs to 13 residues. V lost 5 bases, J lost 6 bases, and 11 bases lay in between. Germline CDR1 reads LNHDA; CDR2 reads SQIVND (reference sequence). CDR3 DNA sequence: TGTGCCAGTAGTTCCCAGGCACGTCAGCCCCAGCATTTT. Encoded protein: CASSSQARQPQHF.

This rearrangement joins TRBV11-2 to TRBJ1-1; maybe TRBD1 (5 bases). The CDR3 loop spans 13 amino acids. Germline V gives CDR1 SGHAT, CDR2 FQNNGV. Between the trimmed V and J ends, which lost 3 bases and 6 bases, there was a span of 11 bases. CDR3 sequence (DNA): TGTGCCAGCAGCTTTCGTTGGGGGGCTGAAGCTTTCTTT. It encodes CASSFRWGAEAFF.

This chain uses TRBV4-2 with TRBJ2-3; D remains ambiguous. Germline CDR1 is LGHNA and CDR2 is YNFKEQ. The CDR3 sequence is 18 residues long. Trimming left V 0 bases short and J 4 bases short, with 20 bases between. CDR3 nucleotides: TGTGCCAGCAGCCAAGATCCAAGCGTGCCCCAAGAGGCAGATACGCAGTATTTT. It is translated as CASSQDPSVPQEADTQYF.

J is TRBJ2-1 and V is TRBV5-1; 9 bases fit TRBD2. The CDR3 is made up of 15 amino acids. The J segment lost 9 bases and the V segment lost 0 bases, leaving 7 bases of the junction unmatched. Germline loops: CDR1 SGHRS, CDR2 YFSETQ. The CDR3 reads CASSLEGGRATEQFF. CDR3 nucleotide sequence: TGCGCCAGCAGCTTGGAAGGCGGGAGGGCCACTGAGCAGTTCTTC.

This rearrangement joins TRBV5-6 to TRBJ1-3; D possibly corresponds to TRBD1 (6 bases). CDR1 and CDR2 (germline): SGHDT, YYEEEE. Trimming took off 2 bases at V and 0 bases at J, with 18 bases between the two ends. CDR3 length equals 18 residues. CDR3 nucleotide sequence: TGTGCCAGCAGCTTAGAAGTTCCGGGACACTACTCTGGAAACACCATATATTTT. Amino acids: CASSLEVPGHYSGNTIYF.

The chain couples TRBV28 to TRBJ1-3, with 7 bases matching TRBD1. The CDR3 runs 15 residues. CDR1 is MDHEN and CDR2 is SYDVKM in the germline V gene. V shed 7 bases and J 4 bases; nucleotides not matched to a gene: 10. The CDR3 bases are TGTGCCAGCACTGGGGCAGGGGGGAAAGGAAACACCATATATTTT. Protein sequence: CASTGAGGKGNTIYF.

This chain connects TRBV4-1 to TRBJ2-7; unclear D gene. V was shortened by 1 base and J by 2 bases, with 15 bases between the two germline ends. Germline V lookup: CDR1 MGHRA, CDR2 YSYEKL. This CDR3 is 16 amino acids long. In DNA form, the CDR3 reads TGCGCCAGCAGCCAAGCAAACAGCTTCATCACCTACGAGCAGTACTTC. Translation: CASSQANSFITYEQYF.